The entry that follows covers one T cell receptor beta chain sequence. These data are taken from a study of shared clonotypes between healthy human individuals. Method: immunoSEQ multiplex PCR; TCRdb's copy keeps in-frame clones and lacks some. The table shows more than 850,000 clones, with around three quarters occurring only once. The CDR3 is made up of 14 amino acids. The V gene lost 1 base and the J gene lost 7 bases, with 15 bases spanning the gap. Sequences were obtained from memory CD4+ T cells from PBMCs. Documented subset: CD45RA-negative fraction. This TCR was sampled from a man aged 18 to 30 in good health. Some clones in this sample may be carry-over from other donors' samples. V gene TRBV5-3 combines with J gene TRBJ2-7; no clear D gene. TRBV5-3 is classed as an ORF, of uncertain function. CDR3 amino acids: CARSLLYLGWEQYF. The CDR3, as DNA: TGTGCCAGAAGCTTGTTGTACCTCGGATGGGAGCAGTACTTC.